Listed here is a single TCR beta chain. This clone's antigen is unknown. There are no base qualities to consult, and no much larger clone falls within one base. The sample comes from a study of T-cell memory formation after mild COVID-19 (dated by TCRdb to the early 2020s). About the study as a whole: TCR sequence clusters from the two donors were found to be largely donor specific. Two young, previously healthy adult volunteers made up the cohort, one male and one female. In two donors, T-cell clones that expanded and contracted after mild COVID-19 were followed by sequencing TCRalpha and TCRbeta repertoires longitudinally.

TCRdb records Illumina NovaSeq 6000 as the sequencer. Using 5'RACE with constant-segment primers, TCRalpha and TCRbeta cDNA libraries were constructed, with sample barcodes and unique molecular identifiers added in the process. RNA was extracted from every sample with Trizol reagent. Library amplification was performed in two PCR steps, and a second sample barcode and Illumina TruSeq adapters were introduced in the second step. Sequencing of the libraries was done on an Illumina NovaSeq, producing 2 x 150 bp paired-end reads. On the study's bioinformatics: The reads were demultiplexed and collapsed into UMI-guided consensus sequences using migec v1.2.7. With mixcr v2.1.11, UMI consensuses were aligned to TRA and TRB V and J templates and assembled into clonotypes. A clonotype was counted as expanded or contracted only if both edgeR and NoisET called the change significant, with noise models trained on biological replicates. For edgeR calls, a false discovery rate-adjusted p below 0.01 and a log2 fold-change threshold of 1 were applied. PCA with hierarchical clustering of max-normalized trajectories of the 1000 most abundant clonotypes was used as exploratory dynamics analysis. Separately sequenced CD4+ and CD8+ repertoires were used to assign the CD4 or CD8 phenotype of responding clones. TCRdb took the public reads, trimmed them with fastp at Q25, ran MiXCR for clone calling and kept in-frame beta chains. Each record represents a unique CDR3 protein, reported with the most common genes and DNA among its rows. TCRdb's processing, not the study's, gives the V and J calls here. For this sample the table gives just under 150,000 distinct CDR3 sequences, of which under 25% were detected only once. Around 2.5% of the sample is taken by the ten largest.

Including the terminal cysteine and phenylalanine, the CDR3 comprises 12 residues. Left in the record is the CDR3 DNA by itself, 36 bases read in frame from the first base. V is shortened by 2 bases, J by 5 bases, and the region joining them spans 4 bases. From a lookup of the germline V gene, CDR1 and CDR2 are KGHDR and SFDVKD. PBMCs were isolated by Ficoll-Paque density gradient centrifugation. The study at large found these results: Contracting CD4+ clones appeared mostly in the CM and EM memory subsets, whereas CD8+ clones were enriched in EMRA. Some responding clones were detected in pre-infection memory, which suggested that pre-existing cross-reactive memory T cells had joined the SARS-CoV-2 response. SARS-CoV-2 specificity was not confirmed for the second-wave clones peaking on day 37. Only a couple of mild cases were covered by the study, and larger cohorts that include severe cases with pre-infection samples were considered necessary. Clones that contracted from day 15 to 85 showed balanced CD4/CD8 phenotypes, whereas a second wave of clones that expanded from day 15 to 37 leaned towards CD4+.

The chain is made from TRBV24-1 and TRBJ2-3, with no confidently assigned D gene. The origin of this receptor is an adult woman who had mild COVID-19 (a few samples of this study predate the infection). The sample titles of this study are shuffled in the database, so cell type and time point are left out; the donor was told from shared clones. Sequenced sample: PBMCs or a T cell subset sorted from them (not recorded which). The CDR3 region has the sequence CATSDSIDTQYF. The sequence in DNA is TGTGCCACCAGTGATTCGATAGATACGCAGTATTTT.